The 3 T cell receptor beta chains presented below share a single source sample, sequenced in a study of long-term antiretroviral therapy in people with HIV. Researchers ran immunoSEQ v3.0 at survey level. Only in-frame clones appear in the TCRdb table, and some are missing; sequencing was by immunoSEQ multiplex PCR. The data contain 28,000 or so clones, 84% of them singletons. The material sequenced was unsorted PBMCs, taken 0.4 years after starting antiretroviral therapy. The origin of the receptors is a man aged 18 to 30 with HIV.

This clone showed up just a few times. The genes are TRBV7-9 and TRBJ1-4, with 9 bases aligning to TRBD1. The trim removed 1 base at V and 13 bases at J, leaving 16 bases unmatched. The germline CDR1 and CDR2 sequences are SEHNR and FQNEAQ (reference sequence). The CDR3 is made up of 17 amino acids. The CDR3 DNA sequence: TGTGCCAGCAGCTTAGTATCGGGACAGGGATCGGGGAAAAGACTGTTTTTT. It is translated as CASSLVSGQGSGKRLFF. Supplemented by reference TRBV7-9 and TRBJ1-4, the full variable domain reads DTGVSQNPRHKITKRGQNVTFRCDPISEHNRLYWYRQTLGQGPEFLTYFQNEAQLEKSRLLSDRFSAERPKGSFSTLEIQRTEQGDSAMYLCASSLVSGQGSGKRLFFGSGTQLSVL.

This clone was found once. The V and J genes are TRBV18 and TRBJ2-1; TRBD2 agrees at 10 bases. Germline CDR1 reads KGHSH; CDR2 reads LQKENI. CDR3 length equals 14 residues. V gave up 3 bases and J gave up 8 bases; unmatched junction bases: 4. This CDR3 reads CASSPLAGADEQFF. CDR3 sequence (DNA): TGTGCCAGCTCACCGCTAGCGGGAGCGGATGAGCAGTTCTTC.

This chain connects TRBV18 to TRBJ1-6, with unresolved D. V was pared by 2 bases and J by 4 bases, with 9 bases between. Germline V gene sequence: CDR1 KGHSH, CDR2 LQKENI. The CDR3 extends over 15 amino acids. The chain's CDR3 is CASSPISVYNSPLHF. In DNA form, the CDR3 reads TGTGCCAGCTCACCAATTTCAGTGTATAATTCACCCCTCCACTTT.